The 13 T cell receptor beta chains given below trace back to one sample, sequenced in a study of PD-L1 blockade in urothelial cancer (dated by TCRdb to the late 2010s). The time point label, read with the paper, signifies: peripheral blood 6 weeks after treatment start. The library was prepared using the immunoSEQ multiplex PCR assay. TCRdb took this table from immuneACCESS and kept in-frame rearrangements with V and J called. Such tables lack part of the clones; where checked against another copy, unresolved V genes explain under half of the gap, and the rest is unexplained. The sample records about 66,000 clones, about 88% of which are singletons. The ten largest clones capture around 11% of the sample. The source material was PBMCs, sampled around atezolizumab (anti-PD-L1) treatment. These receptors all come from a man aged 55 to 69 with urothelial cancer.

This clone was detected a few times. The rearrangement links TRBV2 to TRBJ1-6; 9 bases align to TRBD1. There are 13 residues in the CDR3. With V trimmed by 10 bases and J by 7 bases, 5 bases remained unmatched. The germline gives CDR1 SNHLY, CDR2 FYNNEI. This chain's CDR3 is CATKTGGNSPLHF. The CDR3 DNA reads TGTGCCACGAAGACAGGGGGAAATTCACCCCTCCACTTT. Variable domain in full (rest from reference TRBV2 and TRBJ1-6): EPEVTQTPSHQVTQMGQEVILRCVPISNHLYFYWYRQILGQKVEFLVSFYNNEISEKSEIFDDQFSVERPDGSNFTLKIRSTKLEDSAMYFCATKTGGNSPLHFGNGTRLTVT.

The chain joins TRBV25-1 to TRBJ1-2; 7 nucleotides align to TRBD1. Germline V gene lookup returns CDR1 MGHDK and CDR2 SYGVNS. V shed 6 bases and J 6 bases; nucleotides not matched to a gene: 7. The CDR3 extends over 13 amino acids. In DNA form, the CDR3 reads TGTGCCAGCAGGTCGACAGGGATGCATGGCTACACCTTC. It encodes CASRSTGMHGYTF.

This clone was observed a few times. The chain carries TRBV30 and TRBJ1-1, with D perhaps TRBD1 (5 bases). The CDR3 is 13 amino acids. Germline CDR1 reads GTSNPN; CDR2 reads SVGIG (reference sequence). Trimming shortened V by 0 bases and J by 3 bases, and 8 bases separated the two germline ends. As DNA, the CDR3 is TGTGCCTGGAGTGTACGCAGGGACACTGAAGCTTTCTTT. Its translation is CAWSVRRDTEAFF.

This sequence joins TRBV7-9 and TRBJ2-2; D remains unclear. Per germline, CDR1 SEHNR and CDR2 FQNEAQ (reference sequence). The CDR3 loop spans 15 amino acids. V lost 3 bases and J 6 bases, leaving 14 bases between the germline ends. The CDR3 DNA reads as TGTGCCAGCAGCTTTTCAGGCCAAACCGCCGGGGAGCTGTTTTTT. Its translation is CASSFSGQTAGELFF.

J is TRBJ2-7 and V is TRBV19; D is perhaps TRBD2 (6 bases). CDR1 is LNHDA and CDR2 is SQIVND in the germline V gene (reference sequence). CDR3 size: 14 residues. The V end lost 3 bases, the J end lost 2 bases, and 11 bases lay between the germline ends. The DNA of the CDR3 is TGTGCCAGTAGTATTGGAGGGTTTCCCTACGAGCAGTACTTC. Translation: CASSIGGFPYEQYF.

V is TRBV11-2 and J is TRBJ1-2; TRBD1 matches 7 bases. The CDR3 runs 14 residues. CDR1 is SGHAT, CDR2 FQNNGV, per germline. After removal of 1 base from V and 5 bases from J, the junction contained 4 bases not matched to a gene. The CDR3 bases are TGTGCCAGCAGCTTAGGTACAGGGGATTATGGCTACACCTTC. This sequence encodes CASSLGTGDYGYTF.

This chain joins TRBV6-5 and TRBJ1-1, with 9 nucleotides matching TRBD1. This CDR3 is built from 15 residues. Germline V gives CDR1 MNHEY, CDR2 SVGAGI. CDR3 sequence reads: CATGRDRELNTEAFF. The CDR3 coding sequence is TGTGCGACGGGCAGGGACAGGGAATTGAACACTGAAGCTTTCTTT.

The CDR3 loop is CASSPRGGETQYF. The CDR3, as DNA: TGTGCCAGCTCACCCCGAGGGGGAGAGACCCAGTACTTC. The genes are TRBV18 and TRBJ2-5; the D gene is possibly TRBD1 (6 bases). Germline V gene lookup returns CDR1 KGHSH and CDR2 LQKENI. CDR3 length equals 13 residues. The V end lost 3 bases, the J end lost 4 bases, and 9 bases lay between the germline ends.

The chain carries TRBV28 and TRBJ1-5; unclear D gene. Germline assignment: CDR1 MDHEN and CDR2 SYDVKM. The CDR3 is 15 residues long. V lost 4 bases and J 5 bases, leaving 15 bases between the germline ends. The CDR3 reads CASSSGTAGDQPQHF. The CDR3 DNA follows: TGTGCCAGCAGTTCCGGCACAGCCGGGGATCAGCCCCAGCATTTT.

This clone was counted between two and nine times. The chain employs TRBV18 and TRBJ2-7, with no clear D. V shed 6 bases and J shed 5 bases, with 17 bases lying between them. The CDR3 length is 14 residues. Germline loops: CDR1 KGHSH, CDR2 LQKENI. Here the CDR3 DNA reads TGTGCCAGCTCTTCGACGGAAGACTGGCACGAGCAGTACTTC. This translates into CASSSTEDWHEQYF.

The V gene is TRBV13, the J gene TRBJ2-7; 12 bases map to TRBD2. Germline assignment: CDR1 PRHDT and CDR2 FYEKMQ (reference sequence). Germline trimming cut 5 bases from V and 3 bases from J; bases unmatched to any gene: 14. The length of the CDR3 is 18 residues. This chain's CDR3 is CASSPPAGLAGGHYEQYF. In nucleotides, the CDR3 is TGTGCCAGCAGCCCTCCGGCTGGGCTAGCGGGGGGGCACTACGAGCAGTACTTC.

V gene TRBV6-6 combines with J gene TRBJ2-3; D is undetermined. Germline-derived CDR1 and CDR2 are MNHNY and SVGAGI (reference sequence). Deletions cut 6 bases from V and 2 bases from J, with 3 bases between. This CDR3 contains 11 residues. The CDR3 protein is CASRHTDTQYF. CDR3 in DNA: TGTGCCAGCAGACACACAGATACGCAGTATTTT.

The chain recombines TRBV16 with TRBJ2-1, with TRBD2 matching 8 bases. CDR3 length: 15 residues. Germline V lookup: CDR1 KGHSY, CDR2 FQNENV. After removal of 1 base from V and 8 bases from J, the junction contained 7 bases not matched to a gene. DNA of the CDR3: TGTGCCAGCAGCCAATACGGGGGGGGGAAAGATGAGCAGTTCTTC. Its translation is CASSQYGGGKDEQFF.